This is a list of T cell receptor beta chains from one sample in a study of cytomegalovirus exposure and HLA in healthy donors. Assay: immunoSEQ multiplex PCR; the TCRdb copy retains only in-frame clones and omits some. This table has about 110,000 clones, less than 80% appearing once. The specimen sequenced was PBMCs. The origin of the receptors is a man in his sixties in good health and CMV-seronegative. CDR3s include the opening cysteine and the closing phenylalanine or tryptophan. The D gene is left open where the match is weak. Size is omitted from some rows. Given values are once, few, many or a class for expanded clones.

TRBD1 | . | 19 | TRBJ2-6 | TRBV5-6 | CASSPIRGQGLSGANVLTF | TGTGCCAGCAGCCCAATAAGGGGACAGGGACTCTCTGGGGCCAACGTCCTGACTTTC
. | . | 13 | TRBJ1-3 | TRBV7-2 | CASSPHYGNTIYF | TGTGCCAGCAGCCCCCACTATGGAAACACCATATATTTT
. | . | 14 | TRBJ2-1 | TRBV7-3 | CASSVNERFDEQFF | TGTGCCAGCAGCGTCAACGAGCGATTCGATGAGCAGTTCTTC
TRBD2 | . | 14 | TRBJ2-3 | TRBV7-2 | CASSFGTSIDTQYF | TGTGCCAGCAGCTTCGGGACTAGCATTGATACGCAGTATTTT
. | . | 14 | TRBJ1-2 | TRBV4-2 | CASSHPSVGGGYTF | TGTGCCAGCAGCCACCCCTCCGTCGGAGGAGGCTACACCTTC
. | . | 16 | TRBJ2-2 | TRBV5-4 | CASSLDGGRGTGELFF | TGTGCCAGCAGCTTGGACGGGGGAAGGGGCACCGGGGAGCTGTTTTTT
TRBD1 | . | 13 | TRBJ2-1 | TRBV10-3 | CAIGQGSYNEQFF | TGTGCCATAGGACAGGGGTCCTACAATGAGCAGTTCTTC
. | . | 14 | TRBJ1-3 | TRBV6-5 | CASSRGSAGNTIYF | TGTGCCAGCAGTAGGGGCTCTGCTGGAAACACCATATATTTT
. | . | 16 | TRBJ2-5 | TRBV29-1 | CSVGNSGGGALETQYF | TGCAGCGTTGGCAACTCTGGAGGGGGGGCCCTCGAGACCCAGTACTTC
. | . | 16 | TRBJ2-5 | TRBV19 | CASTRGPDPGRETQYF | TGTGCCAGTACCCGAGGACCGGACCCGGGGAGGGAGACCCAGTACTTC
. | . | 16 | TRBJ2-5 | TRBV5-6 | CASSSRVPTTKETQYF | TGTGCCAGCAGCTCCAGGGTACCGACCACTAAAGAGACCCAGTACTTC
. | . | 16 | TRBJ2-2 | TRBV7-6 | CASSPRERVNTGELFF | TGTGCCAGCAGCCCCCGGGAAAGGGTAAACACCGGGGAGCTGTTTTTT
TRBD2 | . | 16 | TRBJ2-1 | TRBV5-1 | CASSRTSGVSYNEQFF | TGCGCCAGCAGCCGGACTAGCGGGGTTTCCTACAATGAGCAGTTCTTC
. | . | 14 | TRBJ2-5 | TRBV11-3 | CASSSGQNQETQYF | TGTGCCAGCAGCTCAGGACAGAACCAAGAGACCCAGTACTTC
. | few | 13 | TRBJ1-2 | TRBV28 | CASSRRSGMGYTF | TGTGCCAGCAGCCGACGTTCGGGTATGGGCTACACCTTC
TRBD1 | . | 12 | TRBJ1-2 | TRBV29-1 | CSVRDRTYGYTF | TGCAGCGTTCGGGACAGGACCTATGGCTACACCTTC
TRBD2 | . | 14 | TRBJ2-5 | TRBV5-4 | CASSLTSGHETQYF | TGTGCCAGCAGCTTAACTAGCGGCCATGAGACCCAGTACTTC
. | once | 19 | TRBJ1-3 | TRBV14 | CASSQDGGFGIGLGNTIYF | TGTGCCAGCAGCCAAGATGGAGGGTTCGGGATAGGTCTGGGAAACACCATATATTTT
. | . | 13 | TRBJ1-4 | TRBV6-1 | CASNRVANEKLFF | TGTGCCAGCAATCGGGTGGCCAATGAAAAACTGTTTTTT
. | . | 19 | TRBJ1-6 | TRBV7-3 | CASSLYPPGEGDHNSPLHF | TGTGCCAGCAGCTTATACCCCCCCGGGGAGGGGGATCATAATTCACCCCTCCACTTT
TRBD1 | . | 15 | TRBJ1-2 | TRBV5-5 | CASSPPFRGVYGYTF | TGTGCCAGCAGCCCTCCCTTCAGGGGGGTCTATGGCTACACCTTC
TRBD1 | . | 15 | TRBJ2-5 | TRBV7-9 | CASSLAGTGKETQYF | TGTGCCAGCAGCTTAGCCGGGACAGGGAAAGAGACCCAGTACTTC
TRBD1 | . | 14 | TRBJ2-5 | TRBV5-6 | CASSRTGTGETQYF | TGTGCCAGCAGCCGGACAGGGACGGGAGAGACCCAGTACTTC
. | few | 14 | TRBJ1-2 | TRBV30 | CAWSDLRQDYGYTF | TGTGCCTGGAGTGACCTACGGCAGGACTATGGCTACACCTTC
TRBD1 | . | 15 | TRBJ1-3 | TRBV6-4 | CASSSGSGGRNTIYF | TGTGCCAGCAGTTCAGGCTCAGGGGGGAGAAACACCATATATTTT
. | . | 12 | TRBJ1-1 | TRBV6-1 | CASRKGVTEAFF | TGTGCCAGCAGGAAAGGGGTTACTGAAGCTTTCTTT
. | . | 14 | TRBJ1-1 | TRBV28 | CASSLTALNTEAFF | TGTGCCAGCAGTTTAACAGCTTTGAACACTGAAGCTTTCTTT
TRBD1 | few | 14 | TRBJ1-6 | TRBV30 | CAWQTGVSNSPLHF | TGTGCCTGGCAAACAGGGGTTTCGAATTCACCCCTCCACTTT
. | few | 16 | TRBJ1-2 | TRBV7-2 | CASSLARSSGSYGYTF | TGTGCCAGCAGCTTAGCACGCAGTTCAGGATCCTATGGCTACACCTTC
TRBD1 | . | 13 | TRBJ2-1 | TRBV7-9 | CASRGTGVYEQFF | TGTGCCAGCAGAGGGACAGGGGTGTATGAGCAGTTCTTC
. | once | 11 | TRBJ1-1 | TRBV20-1 | CSAPRTVEAFF | TGCAGTGCTCCTCGGACAGTAGAAGCTTTCTTT
TRBD1 | . | 13 | TRBJ2-3 | TRBV5-1 | CASSLAGGDTQYF | TGCGCCAGCAGCTTGGCAGGGGGAGATACGCAGTATTTT
TRBD2 | . | 17 | TRBJ2-3 | TRBV7-2 | CASSPRLAGASLDPQYF | TGTGCCAGCAGCCCCAGACTAGCGGGGGCCAGTTTAGATCCGCAGTATTTT
TRBD1 | . | 13 | TRBJ1-1 | TRBV2 | CASSPDRGTEAFF | TGTGCCAGCAGTCCCGACAGGGGAACTGAAGCTTTCTTT
TRBD2 | . | 15 | TRBJ2-3 | TRBV7-3 | CASSFRGGQGDTQYF | TGTGCCAGCAGCTTTCGCGGGGGGCAGGGAGATACGCAGTATTTT
. | . | 15 | TRBJ1-5 | TRBV13 | CASSLGVGPLETQHF | TGTGCCAGCAGCTTAGGGGTGGGTCCCTTGGAGACCCAGCATTTT
TRBD1 | . | 17 | TRBJ1-5 | TRBV5-4 | CASSLINWTGVNQPQHF | TGTGCCAGCAGCTTGATAAATTGGACAGGCGTCAATCAGCCCCAGCATTTT
. | . | 13 | TRBJ2-2 | TRBV29-1 | CSVNGVSTGELFF | TGCAGCGTGAATGGAGTGAGCACCGGGGAGCTGTTTTTT
. | . | 14 | TRBJ2-2 | TRBV6-5 | CASRQARGTGELFF | TGTGCCAGCAGACAGGCTCGAGGCACCGGGGAGCTGTTTTTT
. | . | 15 | TRBJ2-5 | TRBV7-2 | CASSPGGTSRETQYF | TGTGCCAGCAGCCCAGGGGGGACCTCCAGGGAGACCCAGTACTTC
TRBD1 | . | 16 | TRBJ1-6 | TRBV7-2 | CASSLAGTGYFSPLHF | TGTGCCAGCAGCTTAGCGGGGACAGGGTATTTTTCACCCCTCCACTTT
TRBD1 | . | 13 | TRBJ1-2 | TRBV5-6 | CASSFLQGAGYTF | TGTGCCAGCAGCTTCTTGCAGGGGGCCGGCTACACCTTC
. | . | 14 | TRBJ2-2 | TRBV7-9 | CASSLVLTIGELFF | TGTGCCAGCAGCTTGGTGTTGACTATCGGGGAGCTGTTTTTT
. | few | 15 | TRBJ2-5 | TRBV5-1 | CASKGWQGHQETQYF | TGCGCCAGCAAGGGGTGGCAGGGCCACCAAGAGACCCAGTACTTC
TRBD2 | . | 15 | TRBJ2-1 | TRBV5-4 | CASRGPGGSYNEQFF | TGTGCCAGCAGGGGGCCGGGGGGCTCCTACAATGAGCAGTTCTTC
TRBD1 | . | 16 | TRBJ2-1 | TRBV19 | CASSTIRDRVQNEQFF | TGTGCCAGTAGTACCATCCGGGACAGGGTTCAAAATGAGCAGTTCTTC
. | . | 16 | TRBJ2-3 | TRBV11-2 | CASSLGGAGSTDTQYF | TGTGCCAGCAGCTTAGGAGGCGCGGGGAGCACAGATACGCAGTATTTT
. | . | 16 | TRBJ1-5 | TRBV4-1 | CASSQDITYSNQPQHF | TGCGCCAGCAGCCAAGATATAACCTATAGCAATCAGCCCCAGCATTTT
TRBD2 | . | 17 | TRBJ2-3 | TRBV5-8 | CASSPSLAYLGTDTQYF | TGTGCCAGCAGCCCTTCACTAGCGTACCTCGGCACAGATACGCAGTATTTT
. | once | 13 | TRBJ1-1 | TRBV18 | CASSPWANTEAFF | TGTGCCAGCTCACCGTGGGCAAACACTGAAGCTTTCTTT
. | . | 13 | TRBJ1-2 | TRBV5-1 | CASSLVSGYGYTF | TGCGCCAGCAGCTTGGTCAGCGGCTATGGCTACACCTTC
. | . | 15 | TRBJ2-7 | TRBV5-5 | CASSLVADRTYEQYF | TGTGCCAGCAGCTTGGTGGCGGACAGAACCTACGAGCAGTACTTC
. | . | 15 | TRBJ1-4 | TRBV27 | CASSSAGATNEKLFF | TGTGCCAGCAGTTCGGCAGGCGCAACTAATGAAAAACTGTTTTTT
. | . | 16 | TRBJ1-2 | TRBV5-5 | CASSLGTPTTNYGYTF | TGTGCCAGCAGCTTGGGGACACCTACAACTAACTATGGCTACACCTTC